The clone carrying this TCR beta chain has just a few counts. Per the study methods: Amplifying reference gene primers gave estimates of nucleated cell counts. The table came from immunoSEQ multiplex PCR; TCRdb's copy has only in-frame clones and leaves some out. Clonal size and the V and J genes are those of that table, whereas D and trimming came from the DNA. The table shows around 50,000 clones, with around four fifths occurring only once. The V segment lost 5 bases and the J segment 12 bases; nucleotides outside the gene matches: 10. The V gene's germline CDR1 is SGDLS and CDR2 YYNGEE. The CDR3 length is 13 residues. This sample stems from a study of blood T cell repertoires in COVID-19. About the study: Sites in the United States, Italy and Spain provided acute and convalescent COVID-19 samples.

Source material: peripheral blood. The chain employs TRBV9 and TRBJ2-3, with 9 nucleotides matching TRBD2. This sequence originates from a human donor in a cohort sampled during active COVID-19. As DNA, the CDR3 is TGTGCCAGCAGTGAGGGGAGCGGGGGGACTCAGTATTTT. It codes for CASSEGSGGTQYF.